The source of this T cell receptor beta chain is a study of T-cell reconstitution after alpha-beta-depleted transplantation in children. This clonotype was seen ten or more times. The antigen remains undetermined. Unique molecular identifiers were incorporated when the TCRbeta library was constructed. TCRdb redid the calling of the PCR reads with MiXCR, one entry per CDR3 protein. The table includes approximately 200,000 distinct CDR3 sequences, 6.3% detected once. General study results and limits: About two months after transplant, alpha-beta T cells reportedly came from several hundred expanded graft clones. One year after transplant, T-cell counts and diversity came mostly from newly produced T cells.

Trimming cost V 5 bases and J 4 bases; bases outside gene matches: 5. Germline lookup yields CDR1 ENHRY and CDR2 SYGVKD. This CDR3 has 14 residues. The chain employs TRBV10-3 and TRBJ1-5; TRBD1 matches 7 bases. This specimen consisted of PBMCs, obtained before TCRalphabeta/CD19-depleted stem cell transplant. This TCR came from a girl under two years old with combined immunodeficiency, due to receive a stem cell transplant. The CDR3 DNA sequence: TGTGCCATCAGTTTCACAGGGGAAAATCAGCCCCAGCATTTT. Translated: CAISFTGENQPQHF.